This note documents a single T cell receptor (beta chain) sequence. A junction boundary mismatches the germline segment, possibly from a read error. The CDR3 sequence is 12 residues long. The data derive from a study of tumor-infiltrating lymphocytes in oesophageal squamous cell carcinoma. In TCRdb, the PCR reads were re-called with MiXCR into one record per CDR3 protein. The sample has about 20,000 distinct CDR3 sequences; about two fifths are singletons. Material for sequencing was normal esophageal tissue next to the tumor. The chain joins TRBV12-3 or TRBV12-4 to TRBJ2-2; TRBD1 agrees at 7 bases. This sequence was found in a male donor with esophageal squamous cell carcinoma. In DNA, the CDR3 is TGTGCCAGCAGGGGACAGAGCAGGGAGCTGTGTTTT. Its protein is CASRGQSRELCF.